These 12 T cell receptor beta chains were sequenced from one sample in a study of coeliac disease. Only in-frame clones appear in the TCRdb table, and some are missing; sequencing was by immunoSEQ multiplex PCR. The sample consists of around 3,100 clones, roughly two thirds of them appearing once. Sequencing was done on a sample of intraepithelial lymphocytes from the gut. Receptor source: a woman between 40 and 50 years old.

The chain has TRBV5-6 and TRBJ2-1; weak D call: TRBD1 (5 bases). V was pared by 1 base and J by 0 bases, with 14 bases between. Germline loops: CDR1 SGHDT, CDR2 YYEEEE. This CDR3 has 17 amino acids. The CDR3 loop reads CASSLLRQGSSYNEQFF. CDR3 DNA sequence: TGTGCCAGCAGCTTGCTCAGGCAGGGCAGCTCCTACAATGAGCAGTTCTTC.

V is TRBV30 and J is TRBJ2-1; 10 nucleotides line up with TRBD2. Germline CDR1 and CDR2: GTSNPN and SVGIG (reference sequence). V was clipped by 2 bases and J by 6 bases; unmatched bases: 1. This CDR3 contains 13 residues. The DNA of the CDR3 is TGTGCCTGGAGTCGGACTAGCGGCAATGAGCAGTTCTTC. This gives the protein CAWSRTSGNEQFF.

This chain connects TRBV5-1 to TRBJ1-1; D is unresolved. Germline V gives CDR1 SGHRS, CDR2 YFSETQ. V shed 6 bases and J shed 6 bases, with 18 bases lying between them. This CDR3 is 14 amino acids long. The CDR3: CASTSGTGFSEAFF. CDR3 in DNA: TGCGCCAGCACCTCCGGTACGGGGTTCTCTGAAGCTTTCTTT.

With regard to this clone: The junction departs from the called germline gene at one end, perhaps through a read error. This chain uses TRBV7-7 with TRBJ2-1, with 13 nucleotides matching TRBD2. This CDR3 contains 15 residues. Germline V lookup: CDR1 SSHAT, CDR2 FNYEAQ (reference sequence). The DNA of the CDR3 is TGTGCTAGCAGCTTGACTAGCGGGAGGCAAAATGAGCAGTTCTTC. It yields the protein CASSLTSGRQNEQFF.

This sequence joins TRBV9 and TRBJ2-3, with D possibly matching TRBD2 (5 bases). The CDR3 totals 15 residues. Looked up from germline, CDR1 is SGDLS and CDR2 is YYNGEE. Trimming removed 4 bases at V and 2 bases at J, with 14 bases between. The CDR3 loop reads CASSNSASTTDTQYF. The CDR3 nucleotides read TGTGCCAGCAGCAATAGCGCGTCCACCACAGATACGCAGTATTTT. The full variable domain, rest sourced from reference TRBV9 and TRBJ2-3, is DSGVTQTPKHLITATGQRVTLRCSPRSGDLSVYWYQQSLDQGLQFLIQYYNGEERAKGNILERFSAQQFPDLHSELNLSSLELGDSALYFCASSNSASTTDTQYFGPGTRLTVL.

This clone was counted between two and nine times. The genes are TRBV28 and TRBJ2-3, with D uncertain. V lost 5 bases and J lost 5, with 5 bases in between. This CDR3 is built from 11 residues. Per germline, CDR1 MDHEN and CDR2 SYDVKM. The CDR3 reads CASSLGDTQYF. CDR3 DNA: TGTGCCAGCAGTCTAGGAGATACGCAGTATTTT.

The J gene is TRBJ1-2, the V gene TRBV30; a weak D match, TRBD1 (5 bases). V was pared by 0 bases and J by 4 bases, with 15 bases between. CDR3 length equals 15 residues. CDR1 and CDR2 from the germline V gene are GTSNPN and SVGIG (reference sequence). Here the CDR3 reads CAWSVSLRGFYGYTF. The CDR3 coding sequence is TGTGCCTGGAGTGTATCGCTTAGGGGTTTCTATGGCTACACCTTC.

Worth noting for this clone: The junction differs from germline at one of its ends, possibly a read error. The chain uses TRBV2 and TRBJ1-5, with 7 bases identical to TRBD1. The CDR3 has 15 residues. Germline CDR1 is SNHLY and CDR2 is FYNNEI. The CDR3 DNA follows: TGTGCCAGCAGCGAAGGGACAGATAGCAATCAGCCCCAGCATTTT. Protein product: CASSEGTDSNQPQHF.

V and J are TRBV9 and TRBJ2-3, with 8 bases matching TRBD2. This CDR3 is 15 amino acids long. CDR1 and CDR2 (germline): SGDLS, YYNGEE. With 4 bases clipped from V and 0 bases from J, the junction kept 4 bases outside the gene matches. DNA for the CDR3: TGTGCCAGCAGCACCGGGGGGGAGAGCACAGATACGCAGTATTTT. Translating it yields CASSTGGESTDTQYF.

This clone came up a few times. The chain joins TRBV4-3 to TRBJ2-7, with 10 bases identical to TRBD2. Germline V gives CDR1 LGHNA, CDR2 YSLEER. V shed 1 base and J 1 base; nucleotides not matched to a gene: 7. This CDR3 is 17 amino acids long. For the CDR3, the DNA is TGCGCCAGCAGCCAAGTATTCAGCGGGAGGGGATCCTACGAGCAGTACTTC. This encodes CASSQVFSGRGSYEQYF.

This chain joins TRBV14 and TRBJ2-7, with TRBD1 matching over 7 bases. After removal of 3 bases from V and 6 bases from J, the junction contained 5 bases not matched to a gene. Germline V gene sequence: CDR1 SGHDN, CDR2 FVKESK. The length of the CDR3 is 13 residues. CDR3 sequence reads: CASSHMTGSEQYF. CDR3 sequence (DNA): TGTGCCAGCAGCCATATGACAGGGTCCGAGCAGTACTTC.

The chain has TRBV29-1 and TRBJ2-1; 7 positions match TRBD2. CDR3 length: 17 amino acids. CDR1 and CDR2 from the germline V gene are SQVTM and ANQGSEA. The V segment lost 5 bases and the J segment 1 base; nucleotides outside the gene matches: 14. CDR3 in amino acids: CSVQLRASGTSYNEQFF. The CDR3 DNA sequence: TGCAGCGTTCAATTGAGGGCTAGCGGAACTTCCTACAATGAGCAGTTCTTC.